This is a list of T cell receptor beta chains from one sample in a study of blood T cell repertoires in COVID-19. Measured with immunoSEQ multiplex PCR; TCRdb has only the in-frame clones, and not every one. The repertoire holds around 220,000 clones, with roughly nine tenths as singletons. Sequencing input: peripheral blood. Receptors were obtained from a woman aged 45-65 years with COVID-19, enrolled during active disease. Both conserved end residues are part of each CDR3.

TRBJ2-2 | TRBV27 | CASSLWEGGGTGELFF
TRBJ1-5 | TRBV19 | CASSRDRGYQPQHF
TRBJ2-2 | TRBV10-2 | CASSDIGPGTANTGELFF
TRBJ1-1 | TRBV28 | CASSFRGRGTEAFF
TRBJ2-7 | TRBV27 | CASSSDEQGSTHYEQYF
TRBJ2-2 | TRBV28 | CAAGSASNTGELFF
TRBJ2-7 | TRBV3-1/TRBV3-2 | CASSEGARYEQYF
TRBJ1-3 | TRBV9 | CASSVGQGSGNTIYF
TRBJ2-7 | TRBV5-1 | CASSFRGTADYEQYF
TRBJ2-1 | TRBV29-1 | CSVPKTAYNEQFF
TRBJ2-3 | TRBV11-2 | CASRPGQGKLDTQYF
TRBJ1-2 | TRBV12-3/TRBV12-4 | CASRSARVGGYTF
TRBJ1-3 | TRBV28 | CASSFARGPTNTIYF
TRBJ2-5 | TRBV28 | CASRNSGGTGGTQYF
TRBJ1-2 | TRBV24-1 | CATSDSVGQLYGYTF
TRBJ2-1 | TRBV27 | CASSYQGAVSYNEQFF
TRBJ2-4 | TRBV28 | CASSLYPPGTSGGFSKNIQYF